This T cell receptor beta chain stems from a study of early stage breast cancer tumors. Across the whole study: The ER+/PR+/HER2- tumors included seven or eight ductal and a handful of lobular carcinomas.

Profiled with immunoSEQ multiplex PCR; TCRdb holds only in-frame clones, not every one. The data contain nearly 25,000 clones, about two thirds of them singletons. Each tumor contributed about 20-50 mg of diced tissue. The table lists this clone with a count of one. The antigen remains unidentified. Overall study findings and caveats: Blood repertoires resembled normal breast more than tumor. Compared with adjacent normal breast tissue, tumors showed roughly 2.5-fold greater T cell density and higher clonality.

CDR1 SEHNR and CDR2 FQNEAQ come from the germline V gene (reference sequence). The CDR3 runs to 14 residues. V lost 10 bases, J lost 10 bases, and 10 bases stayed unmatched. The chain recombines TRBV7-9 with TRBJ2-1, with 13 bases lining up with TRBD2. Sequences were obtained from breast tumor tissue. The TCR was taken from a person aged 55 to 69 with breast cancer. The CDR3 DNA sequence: TGTGCCACCCAAACCGGGACTAGCGGGACAGAGCAGTTCTTC. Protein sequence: CATQTGTSGTEQFF.